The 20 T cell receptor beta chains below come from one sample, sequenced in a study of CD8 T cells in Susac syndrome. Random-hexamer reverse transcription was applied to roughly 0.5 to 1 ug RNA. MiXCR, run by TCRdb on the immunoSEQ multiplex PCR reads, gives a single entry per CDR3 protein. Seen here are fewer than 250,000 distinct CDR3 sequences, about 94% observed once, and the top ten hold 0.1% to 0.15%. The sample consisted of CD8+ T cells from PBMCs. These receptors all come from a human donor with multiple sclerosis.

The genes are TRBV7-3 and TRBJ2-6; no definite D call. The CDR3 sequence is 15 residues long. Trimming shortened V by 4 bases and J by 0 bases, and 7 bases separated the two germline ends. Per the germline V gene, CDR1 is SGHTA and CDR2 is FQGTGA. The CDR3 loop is CASSYEPSGANVLTF. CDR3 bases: TGTGCCAGCAGCTACGAACCCTCTGGGGCCAACGTCCTGACTTTC.

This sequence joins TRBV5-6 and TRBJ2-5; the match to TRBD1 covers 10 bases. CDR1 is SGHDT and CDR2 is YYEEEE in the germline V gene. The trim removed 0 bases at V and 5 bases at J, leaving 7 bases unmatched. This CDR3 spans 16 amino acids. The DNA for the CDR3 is TGTGCCAGCAGCTTGGATAGGGACAGGGGTGTGGAGACCCAGTACTTC. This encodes CASSLDRDRGVETQYF. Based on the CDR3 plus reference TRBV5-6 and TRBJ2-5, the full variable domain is DAGVTQSPTHLIKTRGQQVTLRCSPKSGHDTVSWYQQALGQGPQFIFQYYEEEERQRGNFPDRFSGHQFPNYSSELNVNALLLGDSALYLCASSLDRDRGVETQYFGPGTRLLVL.

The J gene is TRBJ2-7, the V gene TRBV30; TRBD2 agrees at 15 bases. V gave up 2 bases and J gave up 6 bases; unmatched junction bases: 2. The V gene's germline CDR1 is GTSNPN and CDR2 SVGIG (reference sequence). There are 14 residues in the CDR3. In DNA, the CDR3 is TGTGCCTGGAGTTTGGGACTAGCGGGGGGCGAGCAGTACTTC. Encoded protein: CAWSLGLAGGEQYF.

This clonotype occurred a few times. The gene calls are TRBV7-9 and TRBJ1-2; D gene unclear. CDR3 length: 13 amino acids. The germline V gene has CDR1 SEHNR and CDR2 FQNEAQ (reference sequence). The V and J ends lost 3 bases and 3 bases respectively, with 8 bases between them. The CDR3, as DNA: TGTGCCAGCAGCTTGGCCGGAGACTATGGCTACACCTTC. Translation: CASSLAGDYGYTF.

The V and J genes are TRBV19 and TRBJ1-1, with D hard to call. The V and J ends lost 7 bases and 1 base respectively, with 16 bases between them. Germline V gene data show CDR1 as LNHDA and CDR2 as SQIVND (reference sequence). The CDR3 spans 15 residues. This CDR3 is CASMAALHSNTEAFF. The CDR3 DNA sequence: TGTGCCAGTATGGCAGCCTTACACTCGAACACTGAAGCTTTCTTT. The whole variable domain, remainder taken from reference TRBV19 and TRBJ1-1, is DGGITQSPKYLFRKEGQNVTLSCEQNLNHDAMYWYRQDPGQGLRLIYYSQIVNDFQKGDIAEGYSVSREKKESFPLTVTSAQKNPTAFYLCASMAALHSNTEAFFGQGTRLTVV.

CDR3 loop: CASRLPVGVSSAFEETQYF. Here the CDR3 DNA reads TGCGCCAGCAGACTCCCTGTGGGGGTCTCCTCCGCCTTCGAAGAGACCCAGTACTTC. The chain carries TRBV5-1 and TRBJ2-5; D may match TRBD1 or TRBD2 (5 bases each). CDR3 length: 19 amino acids. V lost 5 bases and J lost 3, with 29 bases in between. Per germline, CDR1 SGHRS and CDR2 YFSETQ.

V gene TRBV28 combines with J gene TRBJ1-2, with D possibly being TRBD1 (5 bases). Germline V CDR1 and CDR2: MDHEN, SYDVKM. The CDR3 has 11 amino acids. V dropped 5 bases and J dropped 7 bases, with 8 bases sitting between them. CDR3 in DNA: TGTGCCAGCAGTCAGGGTCTTGGCTACACCTTC. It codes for CASSQGLGYTF.

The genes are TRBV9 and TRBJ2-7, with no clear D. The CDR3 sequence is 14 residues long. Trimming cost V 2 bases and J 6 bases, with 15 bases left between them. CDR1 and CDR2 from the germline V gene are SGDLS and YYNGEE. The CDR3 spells CASSVRPSESEQYF. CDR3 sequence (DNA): TGTGCCAGCAGCGTTCGGCCTTCGGAATCCGAGCAGTACTTC.

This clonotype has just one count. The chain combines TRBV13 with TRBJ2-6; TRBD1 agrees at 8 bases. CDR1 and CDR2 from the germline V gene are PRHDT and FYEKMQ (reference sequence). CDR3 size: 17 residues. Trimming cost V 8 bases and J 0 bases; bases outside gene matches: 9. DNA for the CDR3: TGTGCCAGCCACCGAGGGACAGGCGTCTCTGGGGCCAACGTCCTGACTTTC. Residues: CASHRGTGVSGANVLTF.

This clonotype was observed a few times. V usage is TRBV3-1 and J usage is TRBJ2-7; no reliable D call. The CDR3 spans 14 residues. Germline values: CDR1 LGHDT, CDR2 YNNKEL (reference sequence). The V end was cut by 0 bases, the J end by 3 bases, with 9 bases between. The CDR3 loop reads CASSQDTSIYEQYF. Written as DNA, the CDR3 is TGTGCCAGCAGCCAAGACACAAGTATCTACGAGCAGTACTTC.

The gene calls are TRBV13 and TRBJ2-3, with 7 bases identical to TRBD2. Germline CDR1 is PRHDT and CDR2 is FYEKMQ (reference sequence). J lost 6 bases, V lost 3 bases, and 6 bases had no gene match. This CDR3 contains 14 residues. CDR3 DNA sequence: TGTGCCAGCAGCTTCACTAGCGTGGTGGATACGCAGTATTTT. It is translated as CASSFTSVVDTQYF.

CDR3: CASSAPTGLQTQYF. CDR3 DNA: TGTGCCAGCAGCGCACCTACAGGGCTCCAGACCCAGTACTTC. The J gene is TRBJ2-5, the V gene TRBV9; the D gene is possibly TRBD1 (6 bases). Per the germline V gene, CDR1 is SGDLS and CDR2 is YYNGEE. The CDR3 is 14 residues long. V was trimmed by 3 bases and J by 6 bases, leaving 15 bases between them.

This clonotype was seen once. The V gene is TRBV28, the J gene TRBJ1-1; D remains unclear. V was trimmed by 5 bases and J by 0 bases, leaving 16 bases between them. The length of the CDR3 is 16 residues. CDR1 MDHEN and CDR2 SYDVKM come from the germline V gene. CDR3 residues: CASSTGPSSMNTEAFF. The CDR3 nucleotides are TGTGCCAGCAGTACTGGACCTTCCTCCATGAACACTGAAGCTTTCTTT.

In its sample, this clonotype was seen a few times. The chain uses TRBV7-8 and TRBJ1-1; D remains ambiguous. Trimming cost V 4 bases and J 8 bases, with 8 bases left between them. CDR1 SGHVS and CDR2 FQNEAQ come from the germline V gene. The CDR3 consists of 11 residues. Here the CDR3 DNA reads TGTGCCAGCAGCTCCGCTGGAGAAGCTTTCTTT. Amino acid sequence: CASSSAGEAFF.

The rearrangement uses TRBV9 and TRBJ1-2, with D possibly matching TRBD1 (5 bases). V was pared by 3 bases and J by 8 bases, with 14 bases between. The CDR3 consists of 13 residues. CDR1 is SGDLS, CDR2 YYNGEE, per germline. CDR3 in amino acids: CASSGRGGSGYTF. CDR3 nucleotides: TGTGCCAGCAGCGGACGGGGCGGCAGCGGCTACACCTTC.

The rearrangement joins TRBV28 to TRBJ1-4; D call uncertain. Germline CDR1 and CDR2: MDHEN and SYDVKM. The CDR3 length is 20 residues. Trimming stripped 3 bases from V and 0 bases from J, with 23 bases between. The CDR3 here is CASSFGVEDTSTATNEKLFF. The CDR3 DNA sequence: TGTGCCAGCAGTTTCGGAGTGGAGGATACATCTACTGCAACTAATGAAAAACTGTTTTTT.

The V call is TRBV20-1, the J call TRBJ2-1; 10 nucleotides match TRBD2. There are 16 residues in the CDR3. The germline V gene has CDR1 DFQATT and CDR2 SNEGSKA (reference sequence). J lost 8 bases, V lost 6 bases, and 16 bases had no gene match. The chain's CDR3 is CSAQVEREGLGDEQFF. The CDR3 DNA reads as TGCAGTGCCCAGGTCGAGCGGGAGGGCCTTGGGGATGAGCAGTTCTTC.

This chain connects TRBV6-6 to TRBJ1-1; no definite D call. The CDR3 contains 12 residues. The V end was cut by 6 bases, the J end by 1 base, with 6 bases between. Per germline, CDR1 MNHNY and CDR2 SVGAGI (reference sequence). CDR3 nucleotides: TGTGCCAGCAGGGGCGAGAACACTGAAGCTTTCTTT. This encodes CASRGENTEAFF.

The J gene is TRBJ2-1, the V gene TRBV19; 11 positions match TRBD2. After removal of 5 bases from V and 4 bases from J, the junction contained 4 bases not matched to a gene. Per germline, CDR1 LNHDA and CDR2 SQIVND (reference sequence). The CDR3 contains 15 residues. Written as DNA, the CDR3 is TGTGCCAGTAGTCCCCTAGCGGGAGGATACAATGAGCAGTTCTTC. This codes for CASSPLAGGYNEQFF.

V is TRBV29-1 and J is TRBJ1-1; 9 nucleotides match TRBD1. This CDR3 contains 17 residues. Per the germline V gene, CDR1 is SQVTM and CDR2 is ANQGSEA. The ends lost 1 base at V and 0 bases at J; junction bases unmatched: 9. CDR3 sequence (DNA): TGCAGCGTTGAAGCCGTGGGACAGGGTTTGATGAACACTGAAGCTTTCTTT. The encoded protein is CSVEAVGQGLMNTEAFF. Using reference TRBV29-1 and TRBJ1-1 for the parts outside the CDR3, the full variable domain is SAVISQKPSRDICQRGTSLTIQCQVDSQVTMMFWYRQQPGQSLTLIATANQGSEATYESGFVIDKFPISRPNLTFSTLTVSNMSPEDSSIYLCSVEAVGQGLMNTEAFFGQGTRLTVV.